This T cell receptor (beta chain) comes out of a study of Tregs in tolerant kidney transplant recipients. Notes on the study in general: Expanding Tregs on activated donor B cells appeared to best identify donor-specific TCRbeta clones.

Some clones are missing from TCRdb's copy, which holds only in-frame ones; the method was immunoSEQ multiplex PCR. The sample carries some 71,000 clones, roughly 91% recorded once. Germline values: CDR1 SGHVS, CDR2 FQNEAQ. The ends were cut back, 1 base at V and 8 bases at J, with 23 bases in the middle. The length of the CDR3 is 17 residues. This clone was found a few times. Its specificity is unknown. Here the sequenced sample was CD4+ T cells from blood, taken before the transplant. The source is a human donor who received a combined kidney and bone marrow transplant. J is TRBJ1-2 and V is TRBV7-8; possible D gene TRBD1, 5 bases. CDR3 sequence: CASSLESTTGSYGGYTF. The DNA for the CDR3 is TGTGCCAGCAGCTTAGAGTCCACCACAGGAAGCTATGGAGGCTACACCTTC.